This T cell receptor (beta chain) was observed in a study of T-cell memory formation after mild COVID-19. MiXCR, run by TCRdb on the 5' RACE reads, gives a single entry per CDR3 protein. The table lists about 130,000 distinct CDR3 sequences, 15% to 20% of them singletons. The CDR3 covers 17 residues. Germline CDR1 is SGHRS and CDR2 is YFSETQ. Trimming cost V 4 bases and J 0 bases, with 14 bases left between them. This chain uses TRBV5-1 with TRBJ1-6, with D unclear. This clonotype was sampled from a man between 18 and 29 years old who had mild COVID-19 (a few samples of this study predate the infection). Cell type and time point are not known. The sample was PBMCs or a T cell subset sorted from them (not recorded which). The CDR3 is CASSRVGESSYNSPLHF. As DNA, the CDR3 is TGCGCCAGCAGCCGGGTTGGGGAGAGCTCCTATAATTCACCCCTCCACTTT. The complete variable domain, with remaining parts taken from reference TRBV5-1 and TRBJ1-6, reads KAGVTQTPRYLIKTRGQQVTLSCSPISGHRSVSWYQQTPGQGLQFLFEYFSETQRNKGNFPGRFSGRQFSNSRSEMNVSTLELGDSALYLCASSRVGESSYNSPLHFGNGTRLTVT.